This note documents a single T cell receptor beta chain sequence. This sample was included in a study of response to subunit inactivated influenza vaccine. With 0 bases clipped from V and 4 bases from J, the junction kept 7 bases outside the gene matches. Looked up from germline, CDR1 is SGDLS and CDR2 is YYNGEE. The CDR3 loop spans 16 amino acids. One entry per CDR3 protein results from TCRdb running MiXCR on the RT-PCR reads. The table has about 570,000 distinct CDR3 sequences, about 10% seen once. The rearrangement links TRBV9 to TRBJ2-1; 7 bases align to TRBD2. The receptor comes from a middle-aged man who received an inactivated influenza vaccine. The material sequenced was PBMCs from blood, taken on the day of vaccination. CDR3 residues: CASSVESGGPYNEQFF. The CDR3 bases are TGTGCCAGCAGCGTAGAATCGGGAGGTCCTTACAATGAGCAGTTCTTC.